Listed here are 24 T cell receptor beta chains from one sample, sequenced in a study of T cell responses to AZD1222 COVID-19 vaccine. Data came from immunoSEQ multiplex PCR; TCRdb stores just in-frame clones and leaves some out. The sample lists more than 150,000 clones, over 80% occurring once. The sequencing used peripheral blood, collected on day 0 of AZD1222 vaccination. These receptors were obtained from an adult in good health.

The chain has TRBV7-9 and TRBJ1-5; TRBD1 aligns across 8 bases. The CDR3 is 18 amino acids. Trimming removed 1 base from V and 2 bases from J; junction bases left unmatched: 10. CDR1 is SEHNR and CDR2 is FQNEAQ in the germline V gene (reference sequence). The CDR3, as DNA: TGTGCCAGCAGCTTAGACAGGGGGTTGTCTTCGGGCAATCAGCCCCAGCATTTT. It codes for CASSLDRGLSSGNQPQHF.

This chain links TRBV18 with TRBJ1-4; no definite D call. V lost 3 bases and J 2 bases, leaving 13 bases between the germline ends. Germline V gene data show CDR1 as KGHSH and CDR2 as LQKENI. The CDR3 extends over 16 amino acids. The chain's CDR3 is CASSPGESQTNEKLFF. Written as DNA, the CDR3 is TGTGCCAGCTCACCGGGCGAAAGCCAGACTAATGAAAAACTGTTTTTT.

This rearrangement joins TRBV5-1 to TRBJ2-1, with a tentative D call TRBD2 (7 bases). CDR1 and CDR2 (germline): SGHRS, YFSETQ. Trimming removed 7 bases at V and 1 base at J, with 18 bases between. The CDR3 covers 16 residues. The CDR3 DNA reads as TGCGCCAGCGCTACTAAGGGGGGGAATTCCTACAATGAGCAGTTCTTC. It codes for CASATKGGNSYNEQFF.

The chain has TRBV5-6 and TRBJ2-7; the D is unclear. Germline V lookup: CDR1 SGHDT, CDR2 YYEEEE. The length of the CDR3 is 14 residues. V was pared by 2 bases and J by 3 bases, with 12 bases between. The CDR3 loop is CASSLIAQHYEQYF. For the CDR3, the DNA is TGTGCCAGCAGCTTAATTGCGCAGCACTACGAGCAGTACTTC.

This clone was recorded a few times. The chain links TRBV7-2 to TRBJ2-7, with D perhaps matching TRBD2 (6 bases). V lost 2 bases and J lost 2, with 19 bases in between. The CDR3 length is 17 residues. Germline CDR1 reads SGHTA; CDR2 reads FQGNSA. CDR3 amino acids: CASSLREGVGTPYEQYF. CDR3 nucleotides: TGTGCCAGCAGCTTAAGAGAGGGTGTCGGGACTCCCTACGAGCAGTACTTC.

The rearrangement links TRBV19 to TRBJ1-5; D is possibly TRBD1 (5 bases). V lost 7 bases and J 4 bases, leaving 17 bases between the germline ends. Per the germline V gene, CDR1 is LNHDA and CDR2 is SQIVND (reference sequence). The CDR3 length is 15 residues. The CDR3 bases are TGTGCCAGTAAAACCGATCCCGGGACGAATCAGCCCCAGCATTTT. Translation: CASKTDPGTNQPQHF.

This clone was detected once. The gene calls are TRBV3-1 (or the pseudogene TRBV3-2) and TRBJ2-7; D is possibly TRBD2 (5 bases). Germline values: CDR1 LGHDT, CDR2 YNNKEL (reference sequence). The CDR3 runs 16 residues. Trimming took 2 bases from V and 2 from J, leaving 16 bases between them. The CDR3 DNA reads as TGTGCCAGCAGCCAACGAGGGCTAGAAAACGCCTACGAGCAGTACTTC. Protein: CASSQRGLENAYEQYF.

This rearrangement joins TRBV30 to TRBJ1-4; D ambiguous. V lost 3 bases and J lost 8, with 10 bases in between. Germline values: CDR1 GTSNPN, CDR2 SVGIG (reference sequence). The CDR3 length is 12 residues. Written as DNA, the CDR3 is TGTGCCTGGAGCCGACTTCGGGAAAAACTGTTTTTT. As protein: CAWSRLREKLFF.

The chain uses TRBV24-1 and TRBJ1-2; D unclear. The germline CDR1 and CDR2 sequences are KGHDR and SFDVKD. The CDR3 totals 14 residues. The ends were cut back, 6 bases at V and 6 bases at J, with 16 bases in the middle. CDR3 sequence (DNA): TGTGCCACCAGTCCTCACGGGCGAACACATGGCTACACCTTC. Protein product: CATSPHGRTHGYTF.

V gene TRBV5-1 combines with J gene TRBJ2-1; either TRBD1 or TRBD2 may supply D (5 bases each). Trimming stripped 3 bases from V and 7 bases from J, with 20 bases between. This CDR3 has 16 amino acids. CDR1 and CDR2 from the germline V gene are SGHRS and YFSETQ. The CDR3 DNA sequence: TGCGCCAGCAGCTACTATGGGACGGCCTCGGGGAATGAGCAGTTCTTC. Translation: CASSYYGTASGNEQFF. The whole variable domain, remainder taken from reference TRBV5-1 and TRBJ2-1, is KAGVTQTPRYLIKTRGQQVTLSCSPISGHRSVSWYQQTPGQGLQFLFEYFSETQRNKGNFPGRFSGRQFSNSRSEMNVSTLELGDSALYLCASSYYGTASGNEQFFGPGTRLTVL.

This chain connects TRBV28 to TRBJ2-1; 8 bases are a match to TRBD2. V lost 6 bases to trimming and J lost 6 bases; unmatched junction nucleotides: 7. The CDR3 consists of 14 residues. Germline CDR1 is MDHEN and CDR2 is SYDVKM. The CDR3 sequence is CASSSTSGGNEQFF. The CDR3 region has the DNA TGTGCCAGCAGCTCCACTAGCGGAGGCAATGAGCAGTTCTTC.

The chain employs TRBV29-1 and TRBJ2-5, with a possible D match to TRBD1 (5 bases). The CDR3 runs to 12 residues. V lost 4 bases and J 1 base, leaving 7 bases between the germline ends. The germline V gene has CDR1 SQVTM and CDR2 ANQGSEA. The CDR3 is CSVGRAQETQYF. CDR3 bases: TGCAGCGTTGGCAGGGCCCAAGAGACCCAGTACTTC.

The chain combines TRBV13 with TRBJ2-1; 15 bases are shared with TRBD2. The CDR3 extends over 20 amino acids. With V trimmed by 5 bases and J by 2 bases, 13 bases remained unmatched. Germline values: CDR1 PRHDT, CDR2 FYEKMQ (reference sequence). CDR3 loop: CASSPETGTSGRTAYNEQFF. CDR3 nucleotides: TGTGCCAGCAGCCCAGAAACCGGGACTAGCGGGAGGACCGCCTACAATGAGCAGTTCTTC.

The V gene is TRBV7-9, the J gene TRBJ1-5; 7 bases are shared with TRBD1. Germline V gene sequence: CDR1 SEHNR, CDR2 FQNEAQ (reference sequence). The V gene end was trimmed by 3 bases and the J gene end by 0 bases; junction bases not matched to a gene: 5. The CDR3 is made up of 16 amino acids. CDR3: CASSLEGDSSNQPQHF. CDR3 sequence (DNA): TGTGCCAGCAGCTTGGAGGGGGACAGTAGCAATCAGCCCCAGCATTTT.

V usage is TRBV6-4 and J usage is TRBJ2-1; TRBD1 agrees at 9 bases. Germline V gives CDR1 MRHNA, CDR2 SNTAGT. CDR3 length: 14 residues. The J segment lost 6 bases and the V segment lost 9 bases, leaving 9 bases of the junction unmatched. CDR3 sequence: CASSRGTGFNEQFF. In DNA form, the CDR3 reads TGTGCCAGTTCTAGAGGGACAGGGTTCAATGAGCAGTTCTTC.

The chain employs TRBV18 and TRBJ1-4, with 9 bases that match TRBD1. Germline CDR1 KGHSH, CDR2 LQKENI. The CDR3 consists of 15 residues. With 3 bases clipped from V and 5 bases from J, the junction kept 4 bases outside the gene matches. CDR3 in DNA: TGTGCCAGCTCACCGACCGGGACAGGGAATGAAAAACTGTTTTTT. The encoded protein is CASSPTGTGNEKLFF.

To note about this clone: Distinct nucleotide sequences in the sample also encode this CDR3. The chain carries TRBV9 and TRBJ1-2; D gene uncertain. Germline CDR1 is SGDLS and CDR2 is YYNGEE. Trimming took 0 bases from V and 0 from J, leaving 6 bases between them. This CDR3 region has 14 residues. The CDR3 is CASSVVGSNYGYTF. In nucleotides, the CDR3 is TGTGCCAGCAGCGTAGTCGGCTCTAACTATGGCTACACCTTC.

This rearrangement joins TRBV19 to TRBJ2-7, with D tentatively TRBD2 (6 bases). The CDR3 contains 15 residues. V lost 1 base and J 0 bases, leaving 10 bases between the germline ends. The V gene's germline CDR1 is LNHDA and CDR2 SQIVND (reference sequence). CDR3 coding DNA: TGTGCCAGTAGTATAGGCGGGGTGAGCTCCTACGAGCAGTACTTC. This codes for CASSIGGVSSYEQYF. The whole variable domain, remainder taken from reference TRBV19 and TRBJ2-7, is DGGITQSPKYLFRKEGQNVTLSCEQNLNHDAMYWYRQDPGQGLRLIYYSQIVNDFQKGDIAEGYSVSREKKESFPLTVTSAQKNPTAFYLCASSIGGVSSYEQYFGPGTRLTVT.

J is TRBJ1-4 and V is TRBV28, with unresolved D. The CDR3 consists of 14 residues. Deletions cut 5 bases from V and 6 bases from J, with 13 bases between. Germline V gene sequence: CDR1 MDHEN, CDR2 SYDVKM. This CDR3 is CASSVGRTYEKLFF. The CDR3, as DNA: TGTGCCAGCAGTGTAGGTCGGACGTATGAAAAACTGTTTTTT.

This chain links TRBV5-8 with TRBJ1-4, with 7 positions matching TRBD1. CDR3 length: 14 amino acids. Germline loops: CDR1 SGHTS, CDR2 YDEGEE. With 4 bases clipped from V and 4 bases from J, the junction kept 4 bases outside the gene matches. The CDR3: CASSRTGFNEKLFF. CDR3 sequence (DNA): TGTGCCAGCAGCCGGACAGGTTTTAATGAAAAACTGTTTTTT.

This clone was seen just once. As DNA, the CDR3 is TGTGCCAGCCACTCGGGGGGCGCAGATACGCAGTATTTT. Translation gives CASHSGGADTQYF. This chain connects TRBV18 to TRBJ2-3, with a possible D match to TRBD2 (7 bases). The germline V gene has CDR1 KGHSH and CDR2 LQKENI. There are 13 residues in the CDR3. V dropped 8 bases and J dropped 4 bases, with 13 bases sitting between them.

The genes are TRBV20-1 and TRBJ1-2; D is unresolved. Germline V gene data show CDR1 as DFQATT and CDR2 as SNEGSKA (reference sequence). The ends were cut back, 5 bases at V and 2 bases at J, with 3 bases in the middle. CDR3 length: 10 amino acids. The CDR3 loop is CSASNYGYTF. The CDR3, as DNA: TGCAGTGCTTCGAACTATGGCTACACCTTC.

The DNA for the CDR3 is TGTGCCAGCAGCCTACGCCGGGACCCTGAGCAGTTCTTC. This encodes CASSLRRDPEQFF. The chain combines TRBV7-2 with TRBJ2-1, with D tentatively TRBD1 or TRBD2 (5 bases each). V was pared by 5 bases and J by 9 bases, with 14 bases between. Germline values: CDR1 SGHTA, CDR2 FQGNSA. This CDR3 has 13 amino acids.

CDR3 nucleotides: TGTGCCACAGCTCTAGCGGGAGGGCCGAATGAGCAGTTCTTC. Its translation: CATALAGGPNEQFF. The chain links TRBV10-3 to TRBJ2-1; TRBD2 agrees at 12 bases. The germline V gene has CDR1 ENHRY and CDR2 SYGVKD. CDR3 length: 14 amino acids. V gave up 10 bases and J gave up 7 bases; unmatched junction bases: 8.